This entry lists 7 T cell receptor beta chains sequenced from one sample in a study of beta chain features in type 1 diabetes. These receptors have no identified antigens. cDNA synthesis used the whole RNA isolate, giving expressed TCRB sequences. Libraries were prepared by immunoSEQ multiplex PCR; TCRdb keeps only in-frame clonotypes and omits some of them. The sample includes around 650,000 clones, around 12% of them seen just once. General study points: Shortening of TCRB CDR3s, moderate but significant, appeared in all four CD4+ subsets of Type 1 diabetes patients.

The sample taken for sequencing was naive CD4+ T cells from blood. These receptors were taken from a man aged 30 to 39 with type 1 diabetes.

This clone was observed a few times. The J gene is TRBJ2-3, the V gene TRBV10-1; D not certain. This CDR3 comprises 14 residues. Deletions cut 2 bases from V and 4 bases from J, with 10 bases between. CDR1 and CDR2 (germline): WNHNN, SYGVQD (reference sequence). The DNA of the CDR3 is TGCGCCAGCAGTGAGGTTCAGATCGCAGATACGCAGTATTTT. This gives the protein CASSEVQIADTQYF.

This clone was picked up a small number of times. The chain combines TRBV7-9 with TRBJ2-3, with TRBD1 matching 7 bases. The CDR3 loop spans 15 amino acids. J lost 0 bases, V lost 4 bases, and 4 bases had no gene match. Germline values: CDR1 SEHNR, CDR2 FQNEAQ (reference sequence). The CDR3 spells CASSSQGTSTDTQYF. CDR3 nucleotides: TGTGCCAGCAGCTCACAGGGGACCAGCACAGATACGCAGTATTTT.

Concerning this clone: Other DNA sequences within the sample encode an identical CDR3. The gene calls are TRBV28 and TRBJ2-3; unclear D gene. V lost 1 base, J lost 3 bases, and 2 bases lay in between. Germline CDR1 is MDHEN and CDR2 is SYDVKM. The CDR3 totals 12 residues. The chain's CDR3 is CASSLYTDTQYF. CDR3 DNA: TGTGCCAGCAGTTTATATACAGATACGCAGTATTTT.

The V gene is TRBV11-3, the J gene TRBJ2-5, with 12 bases fitting TRBD2. V gave up 5 bases and J gave up 1 base; unmatched junction bases: 5. Per germline, CDR1 SGHNT and CDR2 YENEEA. The CDR3 contains 16 residues. CDR3 protein: CASSPGLAGIQETQYF. The CDR3 coding sequence is TGTGCCAGCAGCCCAGGACTAGCGGGGATCCAAGAGACCCAGTACTTC. Together with reference TRBV11-3 and TRBJ2-5, the CDR3 gives the full variable domain: EAGVVQSPRYKIIEKKQPVAFWCNPISGHNTLYWYLQNLGQGPELLIRYENEEAVDDSQLPKDRFSAERLKGVDSTLKIQPAELGDSAVYLCASSPGLAGIQETQYFGPGTRLLVL.

A few counts support this clone. This chain links TRBV4-3 with TRBJ2-3, with TRBD1 identical over 11 bases. V was clipped by 0 bases and J by 2 bases; unmatched bases: 4. Germline CDR1 LGHNA, CDR2 YSLEER. This CDR3 comprises 17 residues. CDR3 sequence: CASSQDTGQGATDTQYF. CDR3 in DNA: TGCGCCAGCAGCCAAGATACAGGACAGGGGGCCACAGATACGCAGTATTTT.

V gene TRBV4-3 combines with J gene TRBJ2-1; 9 nucleotides align to TRBD2. Trimming removed 2 bases from V and 1 base from J; junction bases left unmatched: 3. The germline CDR1 and CDR2 sequences are LGHNA and YSLEER. This CDR3 is 16 amino acids long. This CDR3 is CASSQRAGGSYNEQFF. The DNA for the CDR3 is TGCGCCAGCAGCCAACGTGCGGGGGGGTCCTACAATGAGCAGTTCTTC.

The sample holds a few counts of this clone. The chain joins TRBV5-4 to TRBJ1-2, with a weak D call TRBD1 (5 bases). Germline values: CDR1 SGHNT, CDR2 YYREEE (reference sequence). The CDR3 has 13 residues. Trimming removed 3 bases from V and 5 bases from J, with 11 bases in between. The CDR3: CASSSRQNYGYTF. CDR3 nucleotide sequence: TGTGCCAGCAGCTCAAGACAGAATTATGGCTACACCTTC. The variable domain in full, completed from reference TRBV5-4 and TRBJ1-2, reads ETGVTQSPTHLIKTRGQQVTLRCSSQSGHNTVSWYQQALGQGPQFIFQYYREEENGRGNFPPRFSGLQFPNYSSELNVNALELDDSALYLCASSSRQNYGYTFGSGTRLTVV.